Shown below are 31 T cell receptor beta chains from a single sample sequenced in a study of T cell responses to AZD1222 COVID-19 vaccine. Produced via immunoSEQ multiplex PCR; TCRdb's table is partial and in-frame only. The top ten hold roughly 21% of the sample, which has just over 70,000 clones, around 85% seen once. The source material was peripheral blood, sampled on day 0 of AZD1222 vaccination. These TCRs come from an adult in good health.

The sample holds one count of this clone. The chain combines TRBV5-5 with TRBJ2-3; D is unclear. The V gene's germline CDR1 is SGHKS and CDR2 YYEKEE (reference sequence). This CDR3 spans 17 amino acids. The V end was cut by 0 bases, the J end by 8 bases, with 22 bases between. DNA of the CDR3: TGTGCCAGCAGCTTGGCGGTGTCACAGAGCTCTCCAGGTACGCAGTATTTT. It yields the protein CASSLAVSQSSPGTQYF.

The rearrangement joins TRBV7-9 to TRBJ1-2; D possibly corresponds to TRBD1 (6 bases). The CDR3 is made up of 14 amino acids. CDR1 is SEHNR, CDR2 FQNEAQ, per germline (reference sequence). The V end lost 1 base, the J end lost 2 bases, and 8 bases lay between the germline ends. DNA of the CDR3: TGTGCCAGCAGCTTAGGTCAGGGGAACTATGGCTACACCTTC. Its protein is CASSLGQGNYGYTF.

CDR3 nucleotide sequence: TGTGCCAGCCACCGGGGCTCGGCTAACTATGGCTACACCTTC. Protein product: CASHRGSANYGYTF. The rearrangement uses TRBV19 and TRBJ1-2; perhaps TRBD1 as D (5 bases). Germline V CDR1 and CDR2: LNHDA, SQIVND (reference sequence). V dropped 9 bases and J dropped 0 bases, with 14 bases sitting between them. This CDR3 is 14 amino acids long.

This clone came up a few times. This chain connects TRBV6-5 to TRBJ1-1, with D possibly matching TRBD1 (5 bases). V was shortened by 6 bases and J by 8 bases, with 13 bases between the two germline ends. Germline V gene lookup returns CDR1 MNHEY and CDR2 SVGAGI. CDR3 length: 12 residues. CDR3 DNA sequence: TGTGCCAGCAGCAGACACCAGGGAGAAGCTTTCTTT. Protein: CASSRHQGEAFF.

The chain employs TRBV27 and TRBJ2-7; D gene unclear. Germline loops: CDR1 MNHEY, CDR2 SMNVEV (reference sequence). The ends were cut back, 4 bases at V and 1 base at J, with 11 bases in the middle. The CDR3 is 14 amino acids. The CDR3 spells CASSSLDLSYEQYF. In nucleotides, the CDR3 is TGTGCCAGCAGTTCCCTCGACCTATCCTACGAGCAGTACTTC.

The chain employs TRBV12-3 or TRBV12-4 and TRBJ1-1, with a possible D match to TRBD1 (5 bases). V gave up 6 bases and J gave up 3 bases, with 11 bases separating them. This CDR3 has 13 residues. CDR3 in amino acids: CASSPPGYTEAFF. CDR3 nucleotides: TGTGCCAGCAGCCCCCCAGGGTACACTGAAGCTTTCTTT.

The chain employs TRBV4-1 and TRBJ2-1; D call uncertain. Deletions cut 2 bases from V and 4 bases from J, with 0 bases between. The CDR3 is made up of 11 amino acids. In germline, CDR1 is MGHRA, CDR2 YSYEKL. The CDR3 sequence is CASSQYNEQFF. The CDR3 DNA follows: TGCGCCAGCAGCCAATACAATGAGCAGTTCTTC.

V usage is TRBV5-5 and J usage is TRBJ1-3, with D uncertain. The CDR3 spans 16 residues. The V and J ends lost 4 bases and 0 bases respectively, with 14 bases between them. From germline, CDR1 is SGHKS and CDR2 YYEKEE (reference sequence). The CDR3 loop reads CASSRLVRNSGNTIYF. The CDR3 nucleotides are TGTGCCAGCAGCCGATTAGTCCGTAACTCTGGAAACACCATATATTTT.

This chain links TRBV5-4 with TRBJ2-1; D is uncertain. Germline values: CDR1 SGHNT, CDR2 YYREEE (reference sequence). CDR3 length: 14 amino acids. Trimming shortened V by 1 base and J by 8 bases, and 13 bases separated the two germline ends. The CDR3 here is CASSLRAMGDEQFF. As DNA, the CDR3 is TGTGCCAGCAGCTTGAGGGCCATGGGTGATGAGCAGTTCTTC.

The CDR3 nucleotides are TGCGCCAGAATAGCGGGGCACCAAGAGACCCAGTACTTC. Translating it yields CARIAGHQETQYF. The J gene is TRBJ2-5, the V gene TRBV10-1; TRBD2 matches at 8 bases. The CDR3 is made up of 13 amino acids. The V segment lost 9 bases and the J segment 0 bases; nucleotides outside the gene matches: 3. Germline-derived CDR1 and CDR2 are WNHNN and SYGVQD (reference sequence).

The chain is built from TRBV7-2 and TRBJ2-3; D might be TRBD1 or TRBD2, each matching 6 bases. CDR1 is SGHTA and CDR2 is FQGNSA in the germline V gene. CDR3 length equals 15 residues. Trimming pared 3 bases from V and 2 bases from J, leaving 12 bases between. CDR3 sequence: CASSLTGAHTDTQYF. In nucleotides, the CDR3 is TGTGCCAGCAGCTTGACGGGGGCCCACACAGATACGCAGTATTTT.

The chain is built from TRBV5-4 and TRBJ1-6; no reliable D call. Trimming removed 4 bases from V and 9 bases from J, with 11 bases in between. The CDR3 has 13 amino acids. The V gene's germline CDR1 is SGHNT and CDR2 YYREEE (reference sequence). The CDR3 DNA reads TGTGCCAGCAGCCCGGCTGAGACTTCACCCCTCCACTTT. It yields the protein CASSPAETSPLHF.

V usage is TRBV6-1 and J usage is TRBJ1-2; a possible D gene is TRBD1 (5 bases). V dropped 3 bases and J dropped 5 bases, with 16 bases sitting between them. The CDR3 spans 15 residues. The V gene's germline CDR1 is MNHNS and CDR2 SASEGT. CDR3 protein: CASSDGDPAHYGYTF. The CDR3 DNA reads TGTGCCAGCAGTGACGGGGACCCGGCACATTATGGCTACACCTTC.

J is TRBJ1-2 and V is TRBV10-3; 7 bases are a match to TRBD1. The CDR3 runs 13 residues. Germline values: CDR1 ENHRY, CDR2 SYGVKD. V was clipped by 8 bases and J by 6 bases; unmatched bases: 9. The CDR3 region has the DNA TGTGCCATCGGGAGGGGGCTCGACGATGGCTACACCTTC. Translated, it gives CAIGRGLDDGYTF.

This clone was counted a single time. CDR3 coding DNA: TGTGCCAGCAGCTTATCAGGGGGGGGACAGACCACAGATACGCAGTATTTT. Protein sequence: CASSLSGGGQTTDTQYF. The chain couples TRBV7-2 to TRBJ2-3; D could derive from TRBD1 or TRBD2 (7 bases each). V was cut by 2 bases and J by 2 bases, with 17 bases left in between. The CDR3 runs 17 residues. Germline CDR1 reads SGHTA; CDR2 reads FQGNSA. The entire variable domain, with the rest obtained from reference TRBV7-2 and TRBJ2-3, is as follows: GAGVSQSPSNKVTEKGKDVELRCDPISGHTALYWYRQSLGQGLEFLIYFQGNSAPDKSGLPSDRFSAERTGGSVSTLTIQRTQQEDSAVYLCASSLSGGGQTTDTQYFGPGTRLTVL.

The chain is built from TRBV24-1 and TRBJ2-3; D remains ambiguous. The CDR3 is 13 residues long. Trimming removed 3 bases at V and 0 bases at J, with 3 bases between. CDR1 is KGHDR, CDR2 SFDVKD, per germline. The CDR3 sequence is CATSDASTDTQYF. For the CDR3, the DNA is TGTGCCACCAGTGATGCCAGCACAGATACGCAGTATTTT.

The J gene is TRBJ2-3, the V gene TRBV7-9; D remains unclear. The CDR3 covers 15 residues. Germline values: CDR1 SEHNR, CDR2 FQNEAQ (reference sequence). Trimming left V 7 bases short and J 2 bases short, with 16 bases between. CDR3 bases: TGTGCCAGCAACTCAAATGGGCTGCCCACAGATACGCAGTATTTT. Protein: CASNSNGLPTDTQYF.

This clone was detected a few times. The rearrangement links TRBV11-3 to TRBJ2-2; D tentatively reads TRBD1 or TRBD2 (6 bases each). The V end lost 5 bases, the J end lost 6 bases, and 13 bases lay between the germline ends. The CDR3 has 14 residues. CDR1 and CDR2 (germline): SGHNT, YENEEA. CDR3 DNA sequence: TGTGCCAGCAGCCTAGGAGGGGGATCCGGGGAGCTGTTTTTT. Protein sequence: CASSLGGGSGELFF.

This chain joins TRBV5-1 and TRBJ1-6; D not certain. This CDR3 spans 16 amino acids. V shed 0 bases and J shed 9 bases, with 16 bases lying between them. CDR1 is SGHRS and CDR2 is YFSETQ in the germline V gene. DNA for the CDR3: TGCGCCAGCAGCTTGGAGCCCGGACTGCCGGGTTCACCCCTCCACTTT. It codes for CASSLEPGLPGSPLHF.

This clone was recorded a few times. This rearrangement joins TRBV27 to TRBJ1-5; no clear D gene. Trimming took 8 bases from V and 5 from J, leaving 16 bases between them. The CDR3 has 14 amino acids. CDR1 is MNHEY and CDR2 is SMNVEV in the germline V gene (reference sequence). CDR3 coding DNA: TGTGCCAGCGCCGCAGTCCGAACCGATCAGCCCCAGCATTTT. It is translated as CASAAVRTDQPQHF.

The CDR3, as DNA: TGTGCCAGCAGTTCCCTTCGGATCATAGCGGGAGGCCCGTATTTT. Translation gives CASSSLRIIAGGPYF. The rearrangement joins TRBV28 to TRBJ2-3; 10 nucleotides match TRBD2. CDR3 size: 15 residues. Germline assignment: CDR1 MDHEN and CDR2 SYDVKM. The V segment lost 4 bases and the J segment 14 bases; nucleotides outside the gene matches: 15.

This clone has more than one count but fewer than ten. V gene TRBV10-3 combines with J gene TRBJ1-3, with 9 bases identical to TRBD1. The CDR3 has 14 residues. Germline V gene lookup returns CDR1 ENHRY and CDR2 SYGVKD. Trimming cost V 8 bases and J 6 bases; bases outside gene matches: 8. The CDR3 DNA sequence: TGTGCCATCGCAAATACAGGGGGCGCAAACACCATATATTTT. This encodes CAIANTGGANTIYF.

This rearrangement joins TRBV9 to TRBJ2-3; D not certain. The length of the CDR3 is 15 residues. Trimming shortened V by 0 bases and J by 2 bases, and 10 bases separated the two germline ends. From germline, CDR1 is SGDLS and CDR2 YYNGEE. DNA for the CDR3: TGTGCCAGCAGCGTAGGGGCAGGACCCACAGATACGCAGTATTTT. Translated, it gives CASSVGAGPTDTQYF.

V usage is TRBV7-9 and J usage is TRBJ2-1, with 12 bases aligning to TRBD2. Germline lookup yields CDR1 SEHNR and CDR2 FQNEAQ (reference sequence). This CDR3 is built from 15 residues. With V trimmed by 5 bases and J by 6 bases, 5 bases remained unmatched. The DNA for the CDR3 is TGTGCCAGCAGCACGGGACTAGCGGGCCGCAATGAGCAGTTCTTC. Its translation is CASSTGLAGRNEQFF.

This chain uses TRBV7-2 with TRBJ1-2; D might be TRBD1 (6 bases). CDR3 length equals 15 residues. Looked up from germline, CDR1 is SGHTA and CDR2 is FQGNSA. Deletions cut 5 bases from V and 2 bases from J, with 15 bases between. The CDR3 coding sequence is TGTGCCAGCAGCCATTCTGGCGACAGGAACTATGGCTACACCTTC. Protein: CASSHSGDRNYGYTF.

The chain is built from TRBV7-9 and TRBJ1-4; D gene uncertain. The CDR3 is 12 residues long. V lost 5 bases and J 6 bases, leaving 7 bases between the germline ends. Per the germline V gene, CDR1 is SEHNR and CDR2 is FQNEAQ (reference sequence). In nucleotides, the CDR3 is TGTGCCAGCAGCGTGTCGTATGAAAAACTGTTTTTT. Translating it yields CASSVSYEKLFF.

V and J are TRBV7-9 and TRBJ1-4; D call uncertain. The V gene lost 5 bases and the J gene lost 6 bases, with 10 bases spanning the gap. The germline V gene encodes CDR1 SEHNR and CDR2 FQNEAQ (reference sequence). The CDR3 runs to 13 residues. CDR3 nucleotide sequence: TGTGCCAGCAGCCCTTTCAACCATGAAAAACTGTTTTTT. This codes for CASSPFNHEKLFF.

The rearrangement joins TRBV7-2 to TRBJ2-7; 7 bases match TRBD2. There are 14 residues in the CDR3. The V and J ends lost 3 bases and 3 bases, in that order; junction bases with no gene match: 5. Per the germline V gene, CDR1 is SGHTA and CDR2 is FQGNSA. The CDR3 spells CASSFGSGYYEQYF. The CDR3 DNA reads as TGTGCCAGCAGCTTCGGTAGCGGGTACTACGAGCAGTACTTC.

The chain combines TRBV4-2 with TRBJ2-5; D is perhaps TRBD1 (5 bases). There are 13 residues in the CDR3. V lost 6 bases and J lost 4, with 12 bases in between. The germline gives CDR1 LGHNA, CDR2 YNFKEQ. In DNA, the CDR3 is TGTGCCAGCAGTCACATTCAGGGAGAGACCCAGTACTTC. Residues: CASSHIQGETQYF.

J is TRBJ1-5 and V is TRBV29-1; D perhaps matches TRBD1 (5 bases). This CDR3 region has 12 residues. Germline loops: CDR1 SQVTM, CDR2 ANQGSEA. The V end lost 6 bases, the J end lost 4 bases, and 10 bases lay between the germline ends. CDR3 bases: TGCAGCGTACGGGACGTGAATCAGCCCCAGCATTTT. Protein product: CSVRDVNQPQHF.

This clone was found a few times. This chain connects TRBV5-1 to TRBJ1-3, with 8 bases aligning to TRBD1. Trimming cost V 4 bases and J 4 bases; bases outside gene matches: 1. Looked up from germline, CDR1 is SGHRS and CDR2 is YFSETQ. This CDR3 region has 13 residues. CDR3 bases: TGCGCCAGCAGCCGACAGGGGGGAAACACCATATATTTT. This encodes CASSRQGGNTIYF.